This TCR beta chain originates from a study of T cell changes during pregnancy in multiple sclerosis. V shed 7 bases, J shed 3 bases, and the junction held 8 bases outside the gene matches. The germline CDR1 and CDR2 sequences are MGHRA and YSYEKL. The CDR3 sequence is 16 residues long. TCRdb keeps only in-frame clones here, not all; method: immunoSEQ multiplex PCR. Among 60,000 to 75,000 clones listed, roughly 94% were seen once. The origin of this receptor is a female donor with multiple sclerosis, enrolled in a pregnancy study. Material: peripheral blood, obtained after pregnancy. This chain connects TRBV4-1 to TRBJ2-1, with 11 bases that match TRBD2. The CDR3 DNA is TGCGCCAGCACTCCAAGACTAGCGGGGTTCTACAATGAGCAGTTCTTC. It codes for CASTPRLAGFYNEQFF.